This TCR beta chain was found in a study of OX40 agonist ivuxolimab in advanced cancers. Notes on the research overall: Ivuxolimab, which targeted the costimulatory receptor OX40 (CD134), was an agonistic, fully human IgG2 monoclonal antibody. Intravenous ivuxolimab was administered to patients every 2 weeks at six dose levels: 0.01, 0.1, 0.3, 1.5, 3 and 10 mg/kg. Of the roughly 52 dose-escalation patients, hepatocellular carcinoma was present in approximately 20, melanoma in around 15, renal cell carcinoma in 9 and head and neck cancer in 9. The dose-escalation cohort was 80% to 90% male with a mean age of about 60 years, ranging from roughly 20 to 80. Patients were allowed to have had prior anti-PD-1, anti-PD-L1 or anti-CTLA-4 therapy, and approximately 39% of the dose-escalation patients had been treated with checkpoint inhibitors. Partial responses were achieved by three dose-escalation patients, of whom one had hepatocellular carcinoma and two had cutaneous melanoma. Peripheral TCRbeta sequencing was intended to test whether TCR sequence diversity was altered and clonal T-cell expansion was caused by ivuxolimab. The paper reports the monotherapy dose-escalation portion (N of about 47 patients) of the phase I ivuxolimab trial. The research as a whole found: In partial responders in the 0.1-3.0 mg/kg groups, normalized peripheral clonal expansion was found to be among the lowest, especially among CD8+ T cells. Low levels of normalized T-cell clonal expansion were also seen in some patients who did not respond. After ivuxolimab, CD8+ T cells had more expanded clones than CD4+ T cells on average. At doses of 0.1 to 3.0 mg/kg, clonal expansion of both CD4+ and CD8+ T cells in blood was seen between baseline and week 6. The antigen specificity of the peripheral T cells that underwent clonal expansion was not determined.

V is pared back by 0 bases and J by 6 bases, with 6 bases lying between the germline termini. Including cysteine and phenylalanine, the CDR3 has 12 amino acids. Only the CDR3 DNA stays, 36 bases, in frame from base 1. In the germline V gene (reference sequence), CDR1 corresponds to GTSNPN and CDR2 to SVGIG. Genomic DNA was isolated from the sorted cells so that the TCRbeta CDR3 region could be sequenced. The immunoSEQ Assay was used for sequencing of TCRbeta CDR3 regions. TCRdb holds this immuneACCESS table with in-frame rearrangements only. Some clones are missing; in checked studies, unresolved V genes explain under half, and the rest has no known cause. The sample yields approximately 70,000 clones; roughly nine tenths were counted once. The biggest ten clones account for around 0.92% of the sample. The trial excluded patients who had a history of autoimmune disease or were on systemic immunosuppression. In every dose cohort, peripheral blood was drawn for TCR sequencing at baseline, cycle 4 day 1, and cycle 7 day 1. The samples were taken from a phase I, first-in-human, multicenter, open-label dose-escalation trial of ivuxolimab. Adults with locally advanced or metastatic melanoma, renal cell, hepatocellular, or head and neck squamous cell carcinoma were enrolled in the trial. Before TCR sequencing, CD4+ and CD8+ T cells were separately sorted from peripheral blood.

As regards this clone: No cognate antigen has been identified for it. Base qualities are missing; no much larger clone stands one base away.

The specimen was CD4+ or CD8+ T cells sorted from blood, collected in a trial of the OX40 agonist ivuxolimab. The receptor comes from an adult with an advanced solid tumor such as melanoma, head and neck, liver or kidney cancer. The chain joins TRBV30 to TRBJ2-1; there is no confident call for the D gene. The base sequence is TGTGCCTGGAGTGTAAACGGCAATGAGCAGTTCTTC. Its translation is CAWSVNGNEQFF. With the rest looked up from the reference TRBV30 and TRBJ2-1 genes rather than sequenced, the full variable domain is SQTIHQWPATLVQPVGSPLSLECTVEGTSNPNLYWYRQAAGRGLQLLFYSVGIGQISSEVPQNLSASRPQDRQFILSSKKLLLSDSGFYLCAWSVNGNEQFFGPGTRLTVL.